The next 27 T cell receptor beta chains were all read from a single sample in a study of metastatic and nonmetastatic thyroid tumors. TCRdb reanalyzed the PCR reads via MiXCR. The sample yields approximately 41,000 clones, 28% seen once. The entire patient cohort was treatment-naive prior to thyroid surgery. The specimen was blood. The receptors originated from a male donor with papillary thyroid cancer or a benign thyroid nodule (not recorded which). Some clones in this sample may be carry-over from other donors' samples.

In its sample, this clone was seen many times. V gene TRBV20-1 combines with J gene TRBJ1-1; D uncertain. The CDR3 spans 14 residues. V lost 5 bases to trimming and J lost 4 bases, with 17 bases between them. The germline V gene encodes CDR1 DFQATT and CDR2 SNEGSKA (reference sequence). DNA for the CDR3: TGCAGTGCTCATTCGCGGGGAAAGAGCACTGAAGCTTTCTTT. It codes for CSAHSRGKSTEAFF.

This clone occurred many times. The chain employs TRBV9 and TRBJ1-1, with a weak D call TRBD1 (5 bases). Trimming removed 7 bases at V and 0 bases at J, with 7 bases between. The germline V gene encodes CDR1 SGDLS and CDR2 YYNGEE. The CDR3 has 12 residues. This CDR3 reads CASGGLNTEAFF. The CDR3 nucleotides read TGTGCCAGCGGGGGACTGAACACTGAAGCTTTCTTT.

The table lists this clone with many counts. The rearrangement links TRBV18 to TRBJ2-7; no firm D call. The ends were cut back, 3 bases at V and 2 bases at J, with 5 bases in the middle. CDR1 KGHSH and CDR2 LQKENI come from the germline V gene. The CDR3 spans 12 residues. The DNA of the CDR3 is TGTGCCAGCTCACCGATAGCCTACGAGCAGTACTTC. Encoded protein: CASSPIAYEQYF.

The CDR3 DNA is TGCAGTGCGGGGAGGGACAGGAGCTCCTATAATTCACCCCTCCACTTT. This gives the protein CSAGRDRSSYNSPLHF. This rearrangement joins TRBV20-1 to TRBJ1-6; 8 nucleotides agree with TRBD1. Germline V gives CDR1 DFQATT, CDR2 SNEGSKA (reference sequence). V was clipped by 6 bases and J by 0 bases; unmatched bases: 7. The CDR3 loop spans 16 amino acids.

In its sample, this clone ranks as medium-sized. The V call is TRBV6-1, the J call TRBJ1-6, with D possibly TRBD1 on 5 matching bases. V was cut by 2 bases and J by 6 bases, with 11 bases left in between. Germline CDR1 MNHNS, CDR2 SASEGT. The CDR3 covers 15 residues. CDR3: CASSEFGAANSPLHF. In nucleotides, the CDR3 is TGTGCCAGCAGTGAATTTGGGGCGGCTAATTCACCCCTCCACTTT.

In this sample, this clone turned up many times. The gene calls are TRBV19 and TRBJ1-3, with D unresolved. The CDR3 sequence is 14 residues long. The V and J ends lost 7 bases and 1 base respectively, with 11 bases between them. CDR1 and CDR2 (germline): LNHDA, SQIVND (reference sequence). The CDR3 region is CASTDGASGNTIYF. The CDR3 bases are TGTGCCAGTACCGACGGAGCATCTGGAAACACCATATATTTT.

This clone is labeled as medium-sized. This chain connects TRBV5-1 to TRBJ1-6, with a weak D call TRBD1 (6 bases). Germline CDR1 SGHRS, CDR2 YFSETQ. V lost 7 bases, J lost 7 bases, and 15 bases lay in between. This CDR3 region has 14 residues. The CDR3 DNA reads TGCGCCAGCTGTGAACAGGGACGGAATTCACCCCTCCACTTT. It yields the protein CASCEQGRNSPLHF.

V and J are TRBV5-1 and TRBJ2-2; TRBD1 aligns across 8 bases. This CDR3 spans 15 amino acids. Germline values: CDR1 SGHRS, CDR2 YFSETQ. Trimming removed 4 bases from V and 0 bases from J; junction bases left unmatched: 2. CDR3 protein: CASSPTGANTGELFF. The DNA of the CDR3 is TGCGCCAGCAGCCCGACAGGGGCGAACACCGGGGAGCTGTTTTTT.

V is TRBV20-1 and J is TRBJ2-3, with D perhaps assigned TRBD1 or TRBD2 (8 bases each). Germline assignment: CDR1 DFQATT and CDR2 SNEGSKA (reference sequence). The CDR3 consists of 15 residues. Between the trimmed V and J ends, which lost 5 bases and 2 bases, there was a span of 17 bases. Here the CDR3 reads CSADRGLGATDTQYF. CDR3 nucleotides: TGCAGTGCTGACAGGGGACTAGGGGCCACAGATACGCAGTATTTT.

In its sample, this clone was seen many times. The chain uses TRBV25-1 and TRBJ2-1; D possibly corresponds to TRBD2 (6 bases). Germline V gene lookup returns CDR1 MGHDK and CDR2 SYGVNS. The length of the CDR3 is 11 residues. The V and J ends lost 10 bases and 4 bases respectively, with 8 bases between them. The CDR3 DNA is TGTGCCACCGGGGGTTACAATGAGCAGTTCTTC. This encodes CATGGYNEQFF.

The genes are TRBV2 and TRBJ1-4; D is uncertain. V was cut by 6 bases and J by 1 base, with 18 bases left in between. Germline CDR1 SNHLY, CDR2 FYNNEI. This CDR3 has 17 residues. The CDR3 protein is CASRPVLRAVTNEKLFF. CDR3 in DNA: TGTGCCAGCAGGCCCGTGTTGCGGGCCGTAACTAATGAAAAACTGTTTTTT.

The chain links TRBV27 to TRBJ1-5; no reliable D call. The V end lost 8 bases, the J end lost 7 bases, and 18 bases lay between the germline ends. This CDR3 comprises 14 residues. The germline V gene encodes CDR1 MNHEY and CDR2 SMNVEV (reference sequence). The chain's CDR3 is CASGSGSGWQPQHF. The CDR3, as DNA: TGTGCCAGCGGATCAGGTTCGGGTTGGCAGCCCCAGCATTTT.

This clone was seen a few times. The chain is built from TRBV6-1 and TRBJ2-7; maybe TRBD2 (5 bases). The CDR3 spans 13 residues. V dropped 6 bases and J dropped 0 bases, with 9 bases sitting between them. The germline V gene has CDR1 MNHNS and CDR2 SASEGT. DNA for the CDR3: TGTGCCAGCAGAACTAGTGCCTCCTACGAGCAGTACTTC. Translated: CASRTSASYEQYF.

On this clone: The germline gene is not matched at one end of the junction; a read error may be the cause. The chain links TRBV28 to TRBJ2-3; D remains ambiguous. The CDR3 consists of 17 residues. CDR1 is MDHEN, CDR2 SYDVKM, per germline. The CDR3 sequence is CANSLFYSDPSTDTQYF. Here the CDR3 DNA reads TGTGCCAACAGTTTGTTTTACAGTGACCCTAGCACAGATACGCAGTATTTT. The full variable domain, with the rest looked up from reference TRBV28 and TRBJ2-3, is DVKVTQSSRYLVKRTGEKVFLECVQDMDHENMFWYRQDPGLGLRLIYFSYDVKMKEKGDIPEGYSVSREKKERFSLILESASTNQTSMYLCANSLFYSDPSTDTQYFGPGTRLTVL.

The chain recombines TRBV12-3 or TRBV12-4 with TRBJ2-7; tentative D call: TRBD1 (6 bases). This CDR3 region has 12 residues. V lost 6 bases and J lost 10, with 16 bases in between. CDR3 sequence: CASSLRDIDQYF. The CDR3 DNA is TGTGCCAGCAGCCTCCGGGACATCGATCAGTACTTC.

V and J are TRBV6-1 and TRBJ2-6; no clear D. This CDR3 has 15 residues. Trimming stripped 3 bases from V and 0 bases from J, with 6 bases between. CDR1 MNHNS and CDR2 SASEGT come from the germline V gene. CDR3 amino acids: CASSDHSSGANVLTF. The CDR3 bases are TGTGCCAGCAGTGATCATAGCTCTGGGGCCAACGTCCTGACTTTC.

Judged by abundance, this clone is medium-sized. V is TRBV20-1 and J is TRBJ2-7; the D call may be TRBD1 or TRBD2 (5 bases each). CDR1 is DFQATT and CDR2 is SNEGSKA in the germline V gene (reference sequence). Trimming took off 5 bases at V and 1 base at J, with 18 bases between the two ends. This CDR3 has 15 residues. In nucleotides, the CDR3 is TGCAGTGCTGGGATTTTGGGGGAAGATTCCTACGAGCAGTACTTC. The encoded protein is CSAGILGEDSYEQYF.

This clone was counted between two and nine times. This rearrangement joins TRBV12-5 to TRBJ2-1, with TRBD2 matching 8 bases. The CDR3 extends over 15 amino acids. The germline V gene has CDR1 LGHNT and CDR2 FRNRAP. The V and J ends lost 6 bases and 4 bases, in that order; junction bases with no gene match: 8. CDR3 protein: CASGFVGGVYNEQFF. The DNA for the CDR3 is TGTGCTAGTGGGTTCGTCGGGGGGGTATACAATGAGCAGTTCTTC.

The sample holds many counts of this clone. The chain recombines TRBV10-1 with TRBJ2-1; possible D gene TRBD1, 5 bases. Germline V gene sequence: CDR1 WNHNN, CDR2 SYGVQD (reference sequence). Trimming took off 0 bases at V and 0 bases at J, with 9 bases between the two ends. The CDR3 is 16 residues long. The CDR3 nucleotides read TGCGCCAGCAGTGAGTCCGGAAGGGGCTCCTACAATGAGCAGTTCTTC. Protein product: CASSESGRGSYNEQFF.

In its sample, this clone was seen once. The junction departs from germline at one end; a sequencing error may be responsible. The chain has TRBV11-1 and TRBJ2-3; the D gene is possibly TRBD1 (6 bases). Germline-derived CDR1 and CDR2 are SGHAT and FQDESV (reference sequence). The length of the CDR3 is 17 residues. The DNA for the CDR3 is TGTGCCAGCATCTTATATCCCGGGACAACTAGCACAGATACGCAGTATTTT. Translated: CASILYPGTTSTDTQYF.

This clone was seen at least ten times. The J gene is TRBJ1-5, the V gene TRBV6-1, with D unresolved. The CDR3 loop spans 13 amino acids. Trimming shortened V by 4 bases and J by 6 bases, and 10 bases separated the two germline ends. The germline gives CDR1 MNHNS, CDR2 SASEGT. The CDR3 reads CASSVYLCQPQHF. The CDR3 DNA is TGTGCCAGCAGTGTTTACCTCTGTCAGCCCCAGCATTTT.

This clone was found a few times. This chain joins TRBV6-2 or TRBV6-3 and TRBJ1-2; TRBD1 agrees at 7 bases. V was clipped by 6 bases and J by 7 bases; unmatched bases: 8. The length of the CDR3 is 13 residues. CDR1 and CDR2 from the germline V gene are MNHEY and SVGEGT. Written as DNA, the CDR3 is TGTGCCAGCAGGGACAGACAGGGACGTGGCTACACCTTC. Amino acid sequence: CASRDRQGRGYTF.

In its sample, this clone is medium-sized. The V and J genes are TRBV6-1 and TRBJ2-7; D possibly corresponds to TRBD1 (5 bases). Trimming took 5 bases from V and 0 from J, leaving 11 bases between them. The CDR3 is 14 residues long. In germline, CDR1 is MNHNS, CDR2 SASEGT. The CDR3 region has the DNA TGTGCCAGCAGTTTACAGGTTTTCTCCTACGAGCAGTACTTC. Amino acid sequence: CASSLQVFSYEQYF.

On this clone: At one end the junction does not follow the germline gene, possibly because of a read error. V and J are TRBV20-1 and TRBJ2-3; either TRBD1 or TRBD2 may fit D (7 bases each). The germline CDR1 and CDR2 sequences are DFQATT and SNEGSKA (reference sequence). The CDR3 is 18 residues long. CDR3 DNA sequence: TGCTGTGCTAGAGATAACCCCAGACTAGCAGGGGGGCTTGATACGCAGTATTTT. Translating it yields CCARDNPRLAGGLDTQYF.

The DNA for the CDR3 is TGCAGTGCTAGGTTCACGGGGAGTCACGGGGAGCTGTTTTTT. Protein: CSARFTGSHGELFF. The chain has TRBV20-1 and TRBJ2-2; possibly TRBD2 for D (5 bases). The V end lost 3 bases, the J end lost 7 bases, and 15 bases lay between the germline ends. The CDR3 runs 14 residues. Germline values: CDR1 DFQATT, CDR2 SNEGSKA (reference sequence).

As regards this clone: A read error is possible here, since a much larger clone lies one base away. The J gene is TRBJ2-1, the V gene TRBV5-4; 9 bases agree with TRBD2. From germline, CDR1 is SGHNT and CDR2 YYREEE (reference sequence). This CDR3 is built from 13 residues. V lost 6 bases and J lost 6; bases outside the gene matches: 4. The CDR3 sequence: CASIPSGINEQFF. The CDR3 bases are TGTGCCAGCATCCCTAGCGGGATCAATGAGCAGTTCTTC.

This clone was observed many times. The chain joins TRBV2 to TRBJ2-2; D possibly corresponds to TRBD2 (5 bases). V was shortened by 1 base and J by 3 bases, with 6 bases between the two germline ends. The CDR3 consists of 14 residues. Germline V gene sequence: CDR1 SNHLY, CDR2 FYNNEI. This CDR3 is CASSEGRDTGELFF. CDR3 nucleotides: TGTGCCAGCAGTGAAGGGCGGGACACCGGGGAGCTGTTTTTT.